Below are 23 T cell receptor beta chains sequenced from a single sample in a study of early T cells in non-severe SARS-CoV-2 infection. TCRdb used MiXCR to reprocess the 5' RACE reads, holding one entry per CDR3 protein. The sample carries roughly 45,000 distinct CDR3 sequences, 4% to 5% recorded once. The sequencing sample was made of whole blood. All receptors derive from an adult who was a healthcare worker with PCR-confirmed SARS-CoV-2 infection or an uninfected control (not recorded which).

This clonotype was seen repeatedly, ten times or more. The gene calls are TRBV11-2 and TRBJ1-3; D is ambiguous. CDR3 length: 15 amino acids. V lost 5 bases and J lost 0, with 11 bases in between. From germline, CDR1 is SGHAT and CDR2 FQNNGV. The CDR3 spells CASSPDGFSGNTIYF. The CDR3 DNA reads TGTGCCAGCAGCCCCGACGGGTTCTCTGGAAACACCATATATTTT.

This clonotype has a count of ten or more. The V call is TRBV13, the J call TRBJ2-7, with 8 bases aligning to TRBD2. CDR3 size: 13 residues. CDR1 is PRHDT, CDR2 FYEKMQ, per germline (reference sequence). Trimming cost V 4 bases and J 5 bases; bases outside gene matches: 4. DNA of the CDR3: TGTGCCAGCAGCTCCGCCGGGAGGGACGAGCAGTACTTC. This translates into CASSSAGRDEQYF. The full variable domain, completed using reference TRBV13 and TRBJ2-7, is AAGVIQSPRHLIKEKRETATLKCYPIPRHDTVYWYQQGPGQDPQFLISFYEKMQSDKGSIPDRFSAQQFSDYHSELNMSSLELGDSALYFCASSSAGRDEQYFGPGTRLTVT.

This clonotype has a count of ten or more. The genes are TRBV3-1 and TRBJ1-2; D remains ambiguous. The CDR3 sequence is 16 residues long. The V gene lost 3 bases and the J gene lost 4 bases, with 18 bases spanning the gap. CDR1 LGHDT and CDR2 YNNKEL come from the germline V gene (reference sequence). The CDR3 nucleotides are TGTGCCAGCAGCCAGTCATACAGAACTTTGAGCTATGGCTACACCTTC. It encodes CASSQSYRTLSYGYTF.

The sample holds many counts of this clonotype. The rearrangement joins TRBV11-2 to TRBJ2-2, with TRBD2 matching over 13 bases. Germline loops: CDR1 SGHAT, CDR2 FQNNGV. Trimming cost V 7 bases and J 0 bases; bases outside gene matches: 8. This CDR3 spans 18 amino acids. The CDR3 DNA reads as TGTGCCAGCAACCCGGGACTAGCGGGAATAACGAACACCGGGGAGCTGTTTTTT. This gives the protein CASNPGLAGITNTGELFF.

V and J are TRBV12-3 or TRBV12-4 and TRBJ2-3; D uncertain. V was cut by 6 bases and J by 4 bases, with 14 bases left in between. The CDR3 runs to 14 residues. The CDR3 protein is CASSQVVESDTQYF. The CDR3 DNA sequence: TGTGCCAGCAGCCAAGTAGTAGAATCAGATACGCAGTATTTT.

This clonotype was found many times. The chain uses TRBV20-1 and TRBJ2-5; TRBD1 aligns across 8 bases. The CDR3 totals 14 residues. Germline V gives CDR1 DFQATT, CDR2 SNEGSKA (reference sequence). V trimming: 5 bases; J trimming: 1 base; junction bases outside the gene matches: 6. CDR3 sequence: CSAPLDRGQETQYF. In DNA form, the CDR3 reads TGCAGTGCTCCCCTCGACAGGGGCCAAGAGACCCAGTACTTC.

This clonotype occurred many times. The CDR3 reads CASSLGEVRVAFF. The DNA for the CDR3 is TGTGCCAGCAGCTTAGGAGAAGTCAGGGTGGCTTTCTTT. The V call is TRBV7-9, the J call TRBJ1-1; possibly TRBD1 for D (5 bases). Germline V CDR1 and CDR2: SEHNR, FQNEAQ (reference sequence). This CDR3 comprises 13 residues. The V gene lost 1 base and the J gene lost 11 bases, with 14 bases spanning the gap.

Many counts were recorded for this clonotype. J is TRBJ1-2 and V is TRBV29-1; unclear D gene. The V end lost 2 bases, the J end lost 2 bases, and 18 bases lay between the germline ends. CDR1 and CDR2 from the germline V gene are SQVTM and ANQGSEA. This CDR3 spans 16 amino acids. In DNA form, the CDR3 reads TGCAGCGTTGAAATAGTTCTCGGCGTGATAAACTATGGCTACACCTTC. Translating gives CSVEIVLGVINYGYTF.

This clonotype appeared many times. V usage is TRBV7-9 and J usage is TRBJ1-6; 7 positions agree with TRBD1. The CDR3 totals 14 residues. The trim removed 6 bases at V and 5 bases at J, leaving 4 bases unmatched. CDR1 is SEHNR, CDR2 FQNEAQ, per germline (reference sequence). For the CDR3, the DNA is TGTGCCAGCAGAACCGGGACAGATAATTCACCCCTCCACTTT. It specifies CASRTGTDNSPLHF.

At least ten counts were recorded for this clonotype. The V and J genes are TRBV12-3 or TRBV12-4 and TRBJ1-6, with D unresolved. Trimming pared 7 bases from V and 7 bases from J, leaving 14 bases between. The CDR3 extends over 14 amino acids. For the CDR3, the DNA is TGTGCCAGCAACGACTGGCAGAGAAATTCACCCCTCCACTTT. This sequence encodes CASNDWQRNSPLHF.

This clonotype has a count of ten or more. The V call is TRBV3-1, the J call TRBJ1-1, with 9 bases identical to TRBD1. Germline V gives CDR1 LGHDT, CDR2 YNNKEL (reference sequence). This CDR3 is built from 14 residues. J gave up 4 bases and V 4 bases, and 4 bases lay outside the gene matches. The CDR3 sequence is CASSLRDRATEAFF. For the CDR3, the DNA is TGTGCCAGCAGCCTCCGGGACAGGGCCACTGAAGCTTTCTTT.

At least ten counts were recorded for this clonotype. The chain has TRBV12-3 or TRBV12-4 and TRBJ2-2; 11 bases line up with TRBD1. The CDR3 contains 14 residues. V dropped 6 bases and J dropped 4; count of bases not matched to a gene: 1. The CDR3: CASRGTGGTGELFF. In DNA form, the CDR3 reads TGTGCCAGCAGAGGGACAGGGGGCACCGGGGAGCTGTTTTTT.

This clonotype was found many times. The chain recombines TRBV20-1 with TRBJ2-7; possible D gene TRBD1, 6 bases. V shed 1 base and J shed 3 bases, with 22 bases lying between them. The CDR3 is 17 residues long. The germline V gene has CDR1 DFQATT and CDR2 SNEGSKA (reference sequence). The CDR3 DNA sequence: TGCAGTGCTAGAGTTCGGCCCAACAGGGATCGAGTCTACGAGCAGTACTTC. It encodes CSARVRPNRDRVYEQYF.

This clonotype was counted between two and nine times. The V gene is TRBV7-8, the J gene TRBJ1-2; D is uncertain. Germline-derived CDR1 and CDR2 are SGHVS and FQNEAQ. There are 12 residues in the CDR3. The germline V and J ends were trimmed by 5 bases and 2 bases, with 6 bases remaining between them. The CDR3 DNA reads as TGTGCCAGCAGCATCAACAACTATGGCTACACCTTC. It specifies CASSINNYGYTF.

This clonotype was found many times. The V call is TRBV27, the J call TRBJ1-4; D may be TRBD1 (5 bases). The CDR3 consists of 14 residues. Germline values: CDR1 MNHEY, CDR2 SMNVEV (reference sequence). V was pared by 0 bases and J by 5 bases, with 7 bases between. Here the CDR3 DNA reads TGTGCCAGCAGTTTATCAGGGGAGAATGAAAAACTGTTTTTT. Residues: CASSLSGENEKLFF.

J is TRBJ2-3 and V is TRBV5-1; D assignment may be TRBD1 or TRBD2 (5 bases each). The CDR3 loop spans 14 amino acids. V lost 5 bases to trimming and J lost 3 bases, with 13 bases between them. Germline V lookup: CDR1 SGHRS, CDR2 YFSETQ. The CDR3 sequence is CASRPGPSTDTQYF. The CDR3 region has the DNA TGCGCCAGCAGACCGGGACCGTCGACAGATACGCAGTATTTT.

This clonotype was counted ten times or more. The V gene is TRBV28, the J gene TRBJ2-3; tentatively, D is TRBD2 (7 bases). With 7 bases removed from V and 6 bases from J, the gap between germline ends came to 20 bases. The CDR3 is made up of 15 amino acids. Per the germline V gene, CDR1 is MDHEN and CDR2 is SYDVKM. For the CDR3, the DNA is TGTGCCAGCACCAATAGCGGGTCGAGGGGGGATACGCAGTATTTT. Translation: CASTNSGSRGDTQYF.

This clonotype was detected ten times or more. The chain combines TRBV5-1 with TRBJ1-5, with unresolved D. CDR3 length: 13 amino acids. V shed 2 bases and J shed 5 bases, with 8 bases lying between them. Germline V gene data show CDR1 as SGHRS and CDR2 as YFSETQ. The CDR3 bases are TGCGCCAGCAGCTTCGGACCGGATCAGCCCCAGCATTTT. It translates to CASSFGPDQPQHF.

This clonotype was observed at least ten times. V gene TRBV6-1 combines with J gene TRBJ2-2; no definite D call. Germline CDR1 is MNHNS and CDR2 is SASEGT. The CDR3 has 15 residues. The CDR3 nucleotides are TGTGCTCTAGGGATTGGAGTTAGTGGCACCGGGGAGCTGTTTTTT. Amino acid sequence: CALGIGVSGTGELFF.

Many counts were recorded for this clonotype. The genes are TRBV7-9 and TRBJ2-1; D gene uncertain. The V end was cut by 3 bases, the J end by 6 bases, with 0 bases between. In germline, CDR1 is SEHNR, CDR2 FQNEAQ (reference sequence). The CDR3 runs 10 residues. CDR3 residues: CASSFNEQFF. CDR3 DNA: TGTGCCAGCAGCTTCAATGAGCAGTTCTTC.

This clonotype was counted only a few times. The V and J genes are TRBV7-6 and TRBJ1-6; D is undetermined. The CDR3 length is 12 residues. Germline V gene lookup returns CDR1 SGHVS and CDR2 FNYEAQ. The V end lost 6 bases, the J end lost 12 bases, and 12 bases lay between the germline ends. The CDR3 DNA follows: TGTGCCAGCAGTACCTACGTGGGACCCCTCCACTTT. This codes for CASSTYVGPLHF.

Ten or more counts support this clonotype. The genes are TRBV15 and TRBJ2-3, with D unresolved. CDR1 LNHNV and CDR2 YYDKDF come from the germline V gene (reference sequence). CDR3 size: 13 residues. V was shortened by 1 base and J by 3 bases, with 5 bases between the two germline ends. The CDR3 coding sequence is TGTGCCACCAGCAGAGGCATGACAGATACGCAGTATTTT. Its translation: CATSRGMTDTQYF.

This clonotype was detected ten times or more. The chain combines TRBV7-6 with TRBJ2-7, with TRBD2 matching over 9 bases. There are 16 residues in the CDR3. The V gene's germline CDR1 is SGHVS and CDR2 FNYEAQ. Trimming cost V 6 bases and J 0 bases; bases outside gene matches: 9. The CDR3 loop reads CASSPERGANSYEQYF. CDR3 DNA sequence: TGTGCCAGCAGTCCAGAGCGGGGGGCAAACTCCTACGAGCAGTACTTC.